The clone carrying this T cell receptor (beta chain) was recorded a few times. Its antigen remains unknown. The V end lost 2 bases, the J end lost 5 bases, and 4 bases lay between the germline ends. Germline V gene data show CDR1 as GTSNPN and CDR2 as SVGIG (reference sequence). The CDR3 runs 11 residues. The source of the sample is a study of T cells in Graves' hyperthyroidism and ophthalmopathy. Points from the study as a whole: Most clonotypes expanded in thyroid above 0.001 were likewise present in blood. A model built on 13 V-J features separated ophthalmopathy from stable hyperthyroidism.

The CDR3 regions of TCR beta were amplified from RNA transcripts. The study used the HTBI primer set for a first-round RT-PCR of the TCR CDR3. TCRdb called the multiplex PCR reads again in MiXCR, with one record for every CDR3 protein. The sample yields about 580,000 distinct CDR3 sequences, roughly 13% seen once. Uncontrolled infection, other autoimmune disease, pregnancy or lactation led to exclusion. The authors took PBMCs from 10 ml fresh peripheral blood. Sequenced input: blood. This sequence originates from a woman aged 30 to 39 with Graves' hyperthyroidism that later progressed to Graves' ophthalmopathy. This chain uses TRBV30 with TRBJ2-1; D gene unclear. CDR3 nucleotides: TGTGCCTGGAGTTCGAACAATGAGCAGTTCTTC. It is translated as CAWSSNNEQFF. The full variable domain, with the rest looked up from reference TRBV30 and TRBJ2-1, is SQTIHQWPATLVQPVGSPLSLECTVEGTSNPNLYWYRQAAGRGLQLLFYSVGIGQISSEVPQNLSASRPQDRQFILSSKKLLLSDSGFYLCAWSSNNEQFFGPGTRLTVL.